This TCR beta chain was retrieved from a study of T-cell reconstitution after alpha-beta-depleted transplantation in children. General study results and limits: About two months after transplant, alpha-beta T cells reportedly came from several hundred expanded graft clones. Counts and diversity of T cells one year after transplant came mostly from newly produced T cells. Some patients' high day-60 TCRbeta diversity was attributed to recipient cells surviving conditioning.

V lost 2 bases to trimming and J lost 2 bases, with 13 bases between them. The CDR3 has 15 residues. Germline V gene sequence: CDR1 DFQATT, CDR2 SNEGSKA (reference sequence). The authors prepared the TCRbeta library with unique molecular identifiers. TCRdb reanalysed the PCR reads using MiXCR and keeps one entry per CDR3 protein. The sample lists about 580,000 distinct CDR3 sequences, roughly 30% seen once, with under 45% in the top ten. About this clonotype: Its antigen remains unknown.

The sequence was collected from a boy younger than two with Wiskott-Aldrich syndrome, due to receive a stem cell transplant. The starting material was PBMCs, obtained before TCRalphabeta/CD19-depleted stem cell transplant. The chain has TRBV20-1 and TRBJ2-1; possibly TRBD1 for D (6 bases). The DNA for the CDR3 is TGCAGTGCTAGATTGATACAGGGTGCCTACAATGAGCAGTTCTTC. It yields the protein CSARLIQGAYNEQFF.